Following are 11 T cell receptor gamma chains from one sample sequenced in a study of γδ T cells in repeated Plasmodium falciparum infection. Bulk repertoires came from Vgamma9/Vdelta2+ or Vdelta2-negative gammadelta T cells flow-sorted from PBMC. TCRdb fed the multiplex PCR reads into CATT to redo clone calling. The table has approximately 30,000 gamma-chain clones, almost 1.5% seen once. Sequenced input: gamma-delta T cells from blood. Receptors were obtained from a pool of human donors (malaria-infected and uninfected, not separated).

This clone was detected only a few times. TCRdb's listed protein matches a much larger clone and diverges from this DNA's translation at residue 8, likely through a read error; the protein shown comes from the DNA. The chain joins TRGV2 to TRGJP2. The V gene end was trimmed by 7 bases and the J gene end by 9 bases; junction bases not matched to a gene: 11. There are 13 residues in the CDR3. Germline V gives CDR1 EGSNGY, CDR2 YDSYNSKV. The CDR3 region has the DNA TGTGCCACCTGTCGTCCTGGTAATTGGATCAAGACGTTT. Its translation: CATCRPGNWIKTF.

This clone was seen ten or more times. TCRdb's listed protein matches a much larger clone and diverges from this DNA's translation at residue 14, likely through a read error; the protein shown comes from the DNA. Additional DNA sequences in this sample encode the identical CDR3. The chain uses TRGV9 and TRGJP. The J gene, absent from TCRdb, was called here by matching the DNA to germline. The germline gives CDR1 GITISATS, CDR2 ISYDGTV (reference sequence). The CDR3 runs 17 residues. CDR3 in amino acids: CALWEVQLELGKKTKVF. The CDR3 DNA is TGTGCCTTGTGGGAGGTGCAACTGGAGTTGGGCAAAAAAACCAAGGTATTT.

Ten or more counts support this clone. At one of its ends the junction is not consistent with the germline gene, which may arise from a read error. The chain employs TRGV4 and TRGJ1 or TRGJ2. The CDR3 consists of 13 residues. CDR1 and CDR2 (germline): EGSTGY, YDSYTSSV. The CDR3 protein is CATWDVGYYKKLF. The DNA of the CDR3 is TGTGCCACCTGGGATGTAGGTTATTATAAGAAACTCTTC.

There are a few counts of this clone. A far larger clone is one nucleotide away, so this likely arose from a read error. Distinct nucleotide sequences in the sample also encode this CDR3. The rearrangement links TRGV9 to TRGJP1. In the absence of a J gene in TCRdb, the DNA was matched to germline to assign it here. Germline loops: CDR1 GITISATS, CDR2 ISYDGTV (reference sequence). The CDR3 has 13 amino acids. CDR3 region: CALWEVSGWFKIF. The CDR3 coding sequence is TGTGCCCTGTGGGAGGTCTCTGGTTGGTTCAAGATATTT.

Details on this clone: A read error is the likely source, as a far larger clone sits one nucleotide away. Distinct nucleotide sequences in the sample also encode this CDR3. This chain links TRGV9 with TRGJ1 or TRGJ2. TCRdb is silent on the J gene; assignment here came from matching the DNA to germline. CDR3 length: 17 residues. The germline V gene encodes CDR1 GITISATS and CDR2 ISYDGTV (reference sequence). The CDR3 coding sequence is TGTGCCCTGTGGGAGCCAACAACCCCCTGGAATTATTATAAGAAACTCTTT. As protein: CALWEPTTPWNYYKKLF.

This clone has just a few counts. TCRdb assigns this DNA the protein of a much larger clone, which departs from its translation at residue 5; this likely reflects a read error, and the protein shown comes from translating the DNA. The rearrangement links TRGV3 to TRGJP. Germline values: CDR1 VTNTFY, CDR2 YDVSTARD (reference sequence). The CDR3 runs to 18 residues. For the CDR3, the DNA is TGTGCCACCTGGGGCAGGCCCCGGATATGGTTGGGCAAAAAAATCAAGGTATTT. Translating it yields CATWGRPRIWLGKKIKVF.

This clone turned up a few times. TCRdb assigns this DNA the protein of a much larger clone, which departs from its translation at residue 7; this likely reflects a read error, and the protein shown comes from translating the DNA. The rearrangement links TRGV8 to TRGJP1. CDR3 length: 17 residues. The V and J ends lost 2 bases and 0 bases, in that order; junction bases with no gene match: 9. CDR1 and CDR2 from the germline V gene are VENAVY and YDSYNSRV. The CDR3 bases are TGTGCCACCTGGGATATCATCATGAATACCACTGGTTGGTTCAAGATATTT. Translation: CATWDIIMNTTGWFKIF.

Regarding this clone: TCRdb attributes to this sequence the protein of a much larger clone, which differs from the DNA translation at residue 6; a read error is likely, and the protein displayed is translated from the DNA. The chain uses TRGV4 and TRGJ1 or TRGJ2. Here the J gene was assigned by germline matching of the DNA, as TCRdb has none. V was clipped by 7 bases and J by 5 bases; unmatched bases: 11. The germline CDR1 and CDR2 sequences are EGSTGY and YDSYTSSV. The length of the CDR3 is 13 residues. This CDR3 reads CATCPQKHYKKLF. As DNA, the CDR3 is TGTGCCACCTGTCCTCAAAAACATTATAAGAAACTCTTT.

Many counts were recorded for this clone. The TCRdb protein comes from a much larger clone and disagrees with this DNA's translation at residue 11, likely due to a read error; the protein given here is derived from the DNA. The chain employs TRGV9 and TRGJ1 or TRGJ2. The germline CDR1 and CDR2 sequences are GITISATS and ISYDGTV (reference sequence). The CDR3 length is 13 residues. The CDR3 sequence is CALWEVGNYKELF. For the CDR3, the DNA is TGTGCCTTGTGGGAGGTCGGGAATTATAAGGAACTCTTT.

This clone was observed many times. Given a much more abundant clone one base away, this may be a read error. The chain recombines TRGV8 with TRGJ1 or TRGJ2. CDR3 size: 12 residues. Trimming at V came to 3 bases and at J to 7 bases, leaving 6 bases not matched to a gene. The germline CDR1 and CDR2 sequences are VENAVY and YDSYNSRV. The CDR3: CATWDLGYKKLF. The CDR3 nucleotides read TGTGCCACCTGGGATTTGGGGTATAAGAAACTCTTT.

About this clone itself: TCRdb shows a much larger clone's protein in place of this DNA's translation, and the two differ at residue 13, likely through a read error; the protein shown is translated from the DNA. This rearrangement joins TRGV9 to TRGJP. The CDR3 runs to 17 residues. Germline loops: CDR1 GITISATS, CDR2 ISYDGTV (reference sequence). The CDR3 coding sequence is TGTGCCTTGTGGGAGGGCGCAGGGGAGTTGGGCAAAGAAATCAAGGTATTT. Protein product: CALWEGAGELGKEIKVF.